Listed below are T cell receptor beta chains from one sample, sequenced in a study of shared clonotypes between healthy human individuals. TCRdb's copy holds only in-frame clones and misses some; the assay was immunoSEQ multiplex PCR. The sample yields about 2.3 million clones, less than 95% seen once. The material sequenced was naive CD4+ T cells from PBMCs. Receptors originate from a young man in good health. Some clones in this sample may be carry-over from other donors' samples. Each CDR3 is given with its conserved first and last residue. The order of the fields is J gene, D gene, clone size, V gene, CDR3 DNA, CDR3 protein. The D gene is left open where the match is weak. A row's size may be missing; if present it is once, few, many or a size class.

TRBJ2-3 | TRBD2 | NA | TRBV7-2 | TGTGCCAGCAGCATAGCGGGAGAGAGCACAGATACGCAGTATTTT | CASSIAGESTDTQYF
TRBJ2-3 | NA | NA | TRBV20-1 | TGCAGTGCTCCTCCCGGCGCTACGCAGTATTTT | CSAPPGATQYF
TRBJ2-5 | NA | NA | TRBV5-1 | TGCGCCAGCAGCTTGGGGAGTCAGTGGGAGACCCAGTACTTC | CASSLGSQWETQYF
TRBJ1-2 | TRBD1 | once | TRBV5-5 | TGTGCCAGCAGCTTGATGACAGGGAATGGCTACACCTTC | CASSLMTGNGYTF
TRBJ1-5 | NA | NA | TRBV28 | TGTGCCAGCTCCCCGAGGGGTTCCGGCAATCAGCCCCAGCATTTT | CASSPRGSGNQPQHF
TRBJ2-1 | TRBD2 | NA | TRBV5-1 | TGCGCCAGCAGCTCCGTACTAGCGGGAGGGCCGGGGCAGTTCTTC | CASSSVLAGGPGQFF
TRBJ1-5 | TRBD1 | NA | TRBV6-5 | TGTGCCAGCAGCACCGGGACAGGGATCACTCAGCCCCAGCATTTT | CASSTGTGITQPQHF
TRBJ2-3 | TRBD1 | NA | TRBV29-1 | TGCAGCATAAAGACAGGGGGCTTGGATACGCAGTATTTT | CSIKTGGLDTQYF
TRBJ1-5 | NA | NA | TRBV2 | TGTGCCAGCAGTGAAGGACGGGGAGGTCAGCCCCAGCATTTT | CASSEGRGGQPQHF
TRBJ2-1 | NA | NA | TRBV11-3 | TGTGCCAGCAGCTTAGATTCCCGGGGGTCCAATGAGCAGTTCTTC | CASSLDSRGSNEQFF
TRBJ2-1 | NA | NA | TRBV11-2 | TGTGCCAGCAGCCACCCTCGAGAGCAGTTCTTC | CASSHPREQFF
TRBJ1-5 | TRBD1 | NA | TRBV29-1 | TGCAGCGGAGGAGACAGGGGTCAGCCCCAGCATTTT | CSGGDRGQPQHF
TRBJ2-7 | NA | NA | TRBV7-2 | TGTGCCAGCAGCTTATCCCGGGGGCAAACCTACGAGCAGTACTTC | CASSLSRGQTYEQYF
TRBJ1-2 | NA | NA | TRBV9 | TGTGCCAGCAGCGGCGGCAGGGGCAACTATGGCTACACCTTC | CASSGGRGNYGYTF
TRBJ2-3 | NA | NA | TRBV18 | TGTGCCAGCTCACCCAAGGAGGAGACCACAGATACGCAGTATTTT | CASSPKEETTDTQYF
TRBJ2-7 | NA | NA | TRBV7-2 | TGTGCCAGCAGCACCCGGACGGGACCCCACGAGCAGTACTTC | CASSTRTGPHEQYF
TRBJ2-2 | NA | NA | TRBV28 | TGTGCCAGCAGTTTGCGGGACAGAGTTACCGGGGAGCTGTTTTTT | CASSLRDRVTGELFF
TRBJ1-1 | NA | NA | TRBV6-5 | TGTGCCAGCAGTATGAACAGAGGCACTGAAGCTTTCTTT | CASSMNRGTEAFF
TRBJ2-3 | NA | NA | TRBV28 | TGTGCCAGCGAAGGCACAGATACGCAGTATTTT | CASEGTDTQYF
TRBJ2-1 | TRBD2 | NA | TRBV5-1 | TGCGCCAGCAGCTTGGGACTAGCGGGAGGCCTCTCGGAGGGGCAGTTCTTC | CASSLGLAGGLSEGQFF
TRBJ1-5 | NA | NA | TRBV6-6 | TGTGCCAGCAGTTACTCGCATTATAGCAATCAGCCCCAGCATTTT | CASSYSHYSNQPQHF
TRBJ2-2 | TRBD2 | NA | TRBV6-1 | TGTGCCAGCAGTGCAAGGCCTACTCGGTCGACTAGCGGGAGTACCGGGGAGCTGTTTTTT | CASSARPTRSTSGSTGELFF
TRBJ2-7 | TRBD2 | NA | TRBV9 | TGTGCCAGCAGCGTAGGGCGGGAGGCCCCCTACGAGCAGTACTTC | CASSVGREAPYEQYF
TRBJ2-3 | TRBD1 | NA | TRBV25-1 | TGTGCCAGCAGTGATGGACAGGCAGATACGCAGTATTTT | CASSDGQADTQYF
TRBJ2-7 | NA | NA | TRBV4-3 | TGCGCCAGCAGCCAAGATATTAGCTCCTACGAGCAGTACTTC | CASSQDISSYEQYF
TRBJ2-5 | NA | NA | TRBV18 | TGTGCCAGCTCACCAAGGAGCGACCAAGAGACCCAGTACTTC | CASSPRSDQETQYF
TRBJ1-4 | NA | once | TRBV10-3 | TGTGCCACCAAGGCCGATCTTAATGAAAAACTGTTTTTT | CATKADLNEKLFF
TRBJ2-3 | NA | once | TRBV5-1 | TGCGCCAGCAGCTTGGGGTCCGGACTATTCACAGATACGCAGTATTTT | CASSLGSGLFTDTQYF
TRBJ2-3 | NA | NA | TRBV7-2 | TGTGCCAGCAGCTTAGCGGGTCATACAGATACGCAGTATTTT | CASSLAGHTDTQYF
TRBJ2-1 | NA | NA | TRBV5-1 | TGCGCCAGCAGCATGAGACTCGACAATGAGCAGTTCTTC | CASSMRLDNEQFF
TRBJ2-7 | TRBD1 | once | TRBV5-1 | TGCGCCAGCAGCTGGGCGGGGACAGGGAACGACGAGCAGTACTTC | CASSWAGTGNDEQYF
TRBJ2-7 | TRBD1 | NA | TRBV29-1 | TGCAGCGTTAGGCGACAGGGGGCACCCTACGAGCAGTACTTC | CSVRRQGAPYEQYF
TRBJ2-2 | TRBD2 | NA | TRBV9 | TGTGCCAGCAGCGTAGCCTCTAGCGGGCTTTACACCGGGGAGCTGTTTTTT | CASSVASSGLYTGELFF
TRBJ2-7 | TRBD1 | NA | TRBV7-9 | TGTGCCAGCAGCTCAGGAGGACAGGGGGCTGGCGAGCAGTACTTC | CASSSGGQGAGEQYF
TRBJ1-2 | NA | NA | TRBV6-4 | TGTGCCAGCAACCGAACAGGCTCCGGGGGTGGCTACACCTTC | CASNRTGSGGGYTF
TRBJ1-3 | NA | NA | TRBV5-4 | TGTGCCAGCAGCTTCTTCAGGGGCGTTGACTCTGGAAACACCATATATTTT | CASSFFRGVDSGNTIYF
TRBJ2-7 | NA | NA | TRBV28 | TGTGCCAGCAAAAACAGACGGGGCTACGAGCAGTACTTC | CASKNRRGYEQYF
TRBJ2-7 | TRBD2 | NA | TRBV23-1 | TGCGCCAGCAGTCAATCGCCGGGACTAGCGAGTTACGAGCAGTACTTC | CASSQSPGLASYEQYF
TRBJ2-3 | NA | NA | TRBV9 | TGTGCCAGCAGCGCTCTCACGGGGGATACGCAGTATTTT | CASSALTGDTQYF
TRBJ2-3 | NA | NA | TRBV28 | TGTGCCAGCAGTTTAGAAATCCGCACAGATACGCAGTATTTT | CASSLEIRTDTQYF
TRBJ2-3 | NA | NA | TRBV7-8 | TGTGCCAGCCTCCCGAGCAGGGGGGGGCGGGATACGCAGTATTTT | CASLPSRGGRDTQYF
TRBJ2-1 | TRBD2 | NA | TRBV18 | TGTGCCAGCTCACAGGGACTAGCGGGCTACAATGAGCAGTTCTTC | CASSQGLAGYNEQFF
TRBJ2-3 | TRBD2 | NA | TRBV5-1 | TGCGCCAGCAGCTTGGAAGTTACGGGAGGTCGAACAGATACGCAGTATTTT | CASSLEVTGGRTDTQYF
TRBJ1-2 | NA | NA | TRBV5-1 | TGCGCCAGCAGCCCCGACGGGGAAGAAGGCTATGGCTACACCTTC | CASSPDGEEGYGYTF
TRBJ2-5 | NA | NA | TRBV5-1 | TGCGCCAGCAGCTTGATTACAGGGTTGGTTACTGAGACCCAGTACTTC | CASSLITGLVTETQYF
TRBJ1-1 | NA | NA | TRBV18 | TGTGCCAGCTCAGCCGCCGCGGGGGGGATAGCTGAAGCTTTCTTT | CASSAAAGGIAEAFF
TRBJ1-5 | NA | NA | TRBV27 | TGTGCCAGGTGGAGGGAGCCAACTCAGCCCCAGCATTTT | CARWREPTQPQHF
TRBJ1-2 | NA | NA | TRBV7-6 | TGTGCCAGCAGCTTACAAGGACAGTTCAGCAACTATGGCTACACCTTC | CASSLQGQFSNYGYTF
TRBJ2-1 | TRBD2 | many | TRBV7-9 | TGTGCCAGCAGCTCATCACTAGCGGGAGGCCCTGGTGAGCAGTTCTTC | CASSSSLAGGPGEQFF
TRBJ2-1 | TRBD1 | NA | TRBV2 | TGTGCCGCGCAATTTGACAGGGCTTACAATGAGCAGTTCTTC | CAAQFDRAYNEQFF
TRBJ2-7 | NA | many | TRBV5-1 | TGCGCCAGCAGCTTGGACTACGAGCAGTACTTC | CASSLDYEQYF
TRBJ2-7 | NA | NA | TRBV30 | TGTGCCTACACAACAGCGTACGAGCAGTACTTC | CAYTTAYEQYF
TRBJ2-2 | TRBD2 | NA | TRBV18 | TGTGCCAGCTCACCACGGCGGGAGGTTGTCGGGGAGCTGTTTTTT | CASSPRREVVGELFF
TRBJ2-5 | NA | NA | TRBV9 | TGTGCCAGCAGCGTAGACAGGCGGGAGACCCAGTACTTC | CASSVDRRETQYF
TRBJ1-2 | NA | once | TRBV28 | TGTGCCAGTGGGCCCTGGGATGGCTACACCTTC | CASGPWDGYTF
TRBJ1-1 | NA | NA | TRBV7-8 | TGTGCCAGCAGCCCAAGGACGGACAGAATGAACACTGAAGCTTTCTTT | CASSPRTDRMNTEAFF
TRBJ2-7 | NA | NA | TRBV10-3 | TGTGCCATCAGTGACCCCAAAGTACAAGAATCCTACGAGCAGTACTTC | CAISDPKVQESYEQYF
TRBJ2-3 | NA | once | TRBV5-4 | TGTGCCAGCAGCATGGGCCAGGGAGGAGATACGCAGTATTTT | CASSMGQGGDTQYF
TRBJ1-2 | NA | once | TRBV16 | NA | CASILDRGRGYTF